The 17 T cell receptor beta chains reported below all come from one sample, sequenced in a study of technical replicates of blood from a handful of donors. Sequencing used immunoSEQ multiplex PCR; TCRdb keeps in-frame clones, though not all of them. The repertoire has about 50,000 clones, roughly 95% of them found once; the top ten carry 0.3% to 0.4%. The sample was T cells isolated from PBMCs. The receptor source for this set is a human donor in good health.

The V gene is TRBV19, the J gene TRBJ2-7; tentatively, D is TRBD2 (6 bases). The CDR3 is 11 amino acids. V was trimmed by 5 bases and J by 6 bases, leaving 8 bases between them. The germline V gene encodes CDR1 LNHDA and CDR2 SQIVND (reference sequence). The CDR3 region is CASSGGSEQYF. The CDR3 coding sequence is TGTGCCAGTAGTGGGGGGTCCGAGCAGTACTTC.

The rearrangement uses TRBV5-6 and TRBJ1-5; 8 bases align to TRBD1. The CDR3 runs to 18 residues. Per the germline V gene, CDR1 is SGHDT and CDR2 is YYEEEE. With V trimmed by 2 bases and J by 2 bases, 12 bases remained unmatched. The CDR3 nucleotides are TGTGCCAGCAGCTTCTCTGTAAACAGGGGGTATGGCAATCAGCCCCAGCATTTT. Translating gives CASSFSVNRGYGNQPQHF.

V and J are TRBV19 and TRBJ2-7, with D possibly being TRBD2 (6 bases). This CDR3 contains 15 residues. The V and J ends lost 3 bases and 0 bases respectively, with 12 bases between them. Germline CDR1 LNHDA, CDR2 SQIVND (reference sequence). In DNA, the CDR3 is TGTGCCAGTAGTATTTCAGCGGGTCCCTCCTACGAGCAGTACTTC. It yields the protein CASSISAGPSYEQYF.

This clone occurred once. This chain uses TRBV19 with TRBJ2-1; D uncertain. Germline V CDR1 and CDR2: LNHDA, SQIVND (reference sequence). Trimming pared 6 bases from V and 6 bases from J, leaving 9 bases between. The CDR3 consists of 12 residues. Written as DNA, the CDR3 is TGTGCCAGTAGACTGTACGGCAATGAGCAGTTCTTC. Its protein product is CASRLYGNEQFF.

V and J are TRBV30 and TRBJ1-1; weak D call: TRBD1 (6 bases). The CDR3 runs to 13 residues. The germline V and J ends were trimmed by 7 bases and 10 bases, with 22 bases remaining between them. Germline V gives CDR1 GTSNPN, CDR2 SVGIG (reference sequence). The CDR3 reads CASNFHRQGRAFF. The CDR3, as DNA: TGTGCCTCCAACTTTCATCGTCAGGGGAGAGCTTTCTTT.

The sample holds one count of this clone. The chain has TRBV2 and TRBJ2-3; D not resolved. The CDR3 is 14 amino acids. Looked up from germline, CDR1 is SNHLY and CDR2 is FYNNEI. Trimming cost V 8 bases and J 0 bases, with 12 bases left between them. The CDR3 nucleotides read TGTGCCAGCCTTGAGACAAGAAGCACAGATACGCAGTATTTT. It translates to CASLETRSTDTQYF.

The chain carries TRBV6-5 and TRBJ2-7, with D hard to call. Germline V lookup: CDR1 MNHEY, CDR2 SVGAGI. V lost 2 bases and J lost 3, with 11 bases in between. The CDR3 runs 14 residues. The CDR3 loop reads CASSYGRSGYEQYF. The CDR3 nucleotides read TGTGCCAGCAGTTACGGCAGGTCCGGCTACGAGCAGTACTTC.

The rearrangement uses TRBV5-6 and TRBJ2-7; D ambiguous. V was cut by 2 bases and J by 1 base, with 7 bases left in between. The CDR3 has 13 residues. Germline CDR1 is SGHDT and CDR2 is YYEEEE. This chain's CDR3 is CASSFVASYEQYF. The CDR3 coding sequence is TGTGCCAGCAGCTTCGTAGCATCCTACGAGCAGTACTTC.

The chain employs TRBV7-3 and TRBJ2-1; 8 positions agree with TRBD1. This CDR3 is 16 amino acids long. Germline CDR1 SGHTA, CDR2 FQGTGA. J lost 1 base, V lost 4 bases, and 6 bases had no gene match. The CDR3 spells CASSSRQGWSYNEQFF. The CDR3 coding sequence is TGTGCCAGCAGCTCTCGACAGGGGTGGTCCTACAATGAGCAGTTCTTC. The variable domain in full, completed from reference TRBV7-3 and TRBJ2-1, reads GAGVSQTPSNKVTEKGKYVELRCDPISGHTALYWYRQSLGQGPEFLIYFQGTGAADDSGLPNDRFFAVRPEGSVSTLKIQRTERGDSAVYLCASSSRQGWSYNEQFFGPGTRLTVL.

The V call is TRBV2, the J call TRBJ2-7; 10 nucleotides match TRBD1. This CDR3 is built from 15 residues. Germline CDR1 reads SNHLY; CDR2 reads FYNNEI. V was clipped by 5 bases and J by 3 bases; unmatched bases: 7. CDR3 coding DNA: TGTGCCAGCAGTCTGACAGGGGGCTTAAACTACGAGCAGTACTTC. Translating it yields CASSLTGGLNYEQYF.

The J gene is TRBJ2-7, the V gene TRBV28; the match to TRBD2 covers 7 bases. The V gene's germline CDR1 is MDHEN and CDR2 SYDVKM. The CDR3 runs 15 residues. V lost 3 bases and J lost 1; bases outside the gene matches: 6. CDR3 coding DNA: TGTGCCAGCAGTTTCTTCGGGGGGAGTTCCTACGAGCAGTACTTC. Amino acids: CASSFFGGSSYEQYF.

This clone came up once. The J gene is TRBJ1-1, the V gene TRBV30; D is possibly TRBD1 (5 bases). This CDR3 has 15 residues. Looked up from germline, CDR1 is GTSNPN and CDR2 is SVGIG (reference sequence). With 2 bases removed from V and 3 bases from J, the gap between germline ends came to 16 bases. CDR3 in DNA: TGTGCCTGGAGTTGGCCCCGGGGGGTGGACACTGAAGCTTTCTTT. This codes for CAWSWPRGVDTEAFF.

This clone has only one observation. The chain couples TRBV19 to TRBJ2-1, with 9 bases matching TRBD2. After removal of 5 bases from V and 6 bases from J, the junction contained 2 bases not matched to a gene. The length of the CDR3 is 13 residues. The germline gives CDR1 LNHDA, CDR2 SQIVND (reference sequence). The CDR3: CASSLAGINEQFF. The DNA for the CDR3 is TGTGCCAGTAGTCTAGCGGGGATCAATGAGCAGTTCTTC.

The chain couples TRBV28 to TRBJ1-5, with TRBD1 as a possible D gene (6 bases). V lost 5 bases and J 8 bases, leaving 19 bases between the germline ends. CDR1 is MDHEN, CDR2 SYDVKM, per germline. The CDR3 is 15 residues long. The CDR3 sequence: CASSGVREGGEPQHF. In DNA, the CDR3 is TGTGCCAGCAGTGGAGTTCGGGAGGGGGGCGAGCCCCAGCATTTT.

The chain combines TRBV6-1 with TRBJ1-5; 7 nucleotides agree with TRBD1. Trimming took 0 bases from V and 11 from J; bases not matched to a gene: 10. This CDR3 contains 15 residues. Per the germline V gene, CDR1 is MNHNS and CDR2 is SASEGT. The CDR3 bases are TGTGCCAGCAGTGAAGCTCCTAATAGGGGGCATTCCCAGCATTTT. Encoded protein: CASSEAPNRGHSQHF.

The V and J genes are TRBV4-1 and TRBJ2-3; 7 nucleotides agree with TRBD2. The junction had 8 bases not matched to a gene; V was cut back by 2 bases and J by 0 bases. There are 17 residues in the CDR3. Looked up from germline, CDR1 is MGHRA and CDR2 is YSYEKL. CDR3 residues: CASSQSQREPSTDTQYF. CDR3 bases: TGCGCCAGCAGCCAATCCCAGCGGGAACCCAGCACAGATACGCAGTATTTT.

The V call is TRBV6-6, the J call TRBJ1-3; no clear D gene. The CDR3 is made up of 15 amino acids. The ends were cut back, 0 bases at V and 8 bases at J, with 14 bases in the middle. CDR1 MNHNY and CDR2 SVGAGI come from the germline V gene (reference sequence). This CDR3 is CASSYSIRRLDTIYF. The CDR3 DNA reads TGTGCCAGCAGTTACTCGATCAGGAGGTTGGACACCATATATTTT.